This T cell receptor (beta chain) appears in the sequencing data of a study of cytotoxic CD8 clonotypes in ibrutinib-treated CLL. Clones were read by immunoSEQ multiplex PCR, and TCRdb kept only the in-frame ones, dropping some. Here the sample spans 250,000 to 350,000 clones, around 77% being singletons. The germline CDR1 and CDR2 sequences are MNHNY and SVGAGI (reference sequence). Trimming removed 6 bases from V and 5 bases from J, with 19 bases in between. This CDR3 has 16 residues. The sample was PBMCs, taken at disease progression, from a patient treated with ibrutinib. The receptor's source is a human donor with chronic lymphocytic leukemia. The V call is TRBV6-6, the J call TRBJ1-4; D is possibly TRBD1 (5 bases). In nucleotides, the CDR3 is TGTGCCAGCAGCCGCTTGGTCGGGGGACCGAATGAAAAACTGTTTTTT. Translated: CASSRLVGGPNEKLFF.